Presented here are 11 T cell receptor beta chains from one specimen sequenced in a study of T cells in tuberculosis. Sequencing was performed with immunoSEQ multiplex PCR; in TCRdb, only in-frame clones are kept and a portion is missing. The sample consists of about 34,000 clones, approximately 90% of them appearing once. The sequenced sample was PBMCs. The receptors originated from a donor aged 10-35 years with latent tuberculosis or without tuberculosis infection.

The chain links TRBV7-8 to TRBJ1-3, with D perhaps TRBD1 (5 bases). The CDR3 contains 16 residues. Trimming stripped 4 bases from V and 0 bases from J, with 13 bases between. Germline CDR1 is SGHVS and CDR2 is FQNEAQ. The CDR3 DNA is TGTGCCAGCAGCTACGGGGGGATAAACTCTGGAAACACCATATATTTT. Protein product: CASSYGGINSGNTIYF.

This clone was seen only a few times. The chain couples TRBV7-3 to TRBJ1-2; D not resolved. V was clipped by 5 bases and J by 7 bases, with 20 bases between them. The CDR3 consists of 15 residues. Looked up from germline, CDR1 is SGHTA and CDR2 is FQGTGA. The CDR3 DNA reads TGTGCCAGCAGCCCTACCGGTTGGGGAGCTAGTGGCTACACCTTC. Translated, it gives CASSPTGWGASGYTF.

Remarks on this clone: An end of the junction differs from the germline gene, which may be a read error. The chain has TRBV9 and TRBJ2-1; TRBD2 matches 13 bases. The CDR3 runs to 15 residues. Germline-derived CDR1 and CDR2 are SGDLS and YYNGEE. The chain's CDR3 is CASSPVGTSGMGLVF. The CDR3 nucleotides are TGTGCCAGCAGCCCAGTCGGGACTAGCGGGATGGGTTTGGTCTTC.

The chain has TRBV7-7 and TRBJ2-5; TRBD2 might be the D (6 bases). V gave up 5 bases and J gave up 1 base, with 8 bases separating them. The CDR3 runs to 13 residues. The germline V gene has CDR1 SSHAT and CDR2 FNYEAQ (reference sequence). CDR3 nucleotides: TGTGCCAGCAGCACGGGACTCCAAGAGACCCAGTACTTC. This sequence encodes CASSTGLQETQYF.

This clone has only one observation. CDR3 bases: TGTGCCAGCAAAAAGAAGCTTTGGAGCGAGCAGTTCTTC. It specifies CASKKKLWSEQFF. This sequence joins TRBV28 and TRBJ2-1, with no clear D. Deletions cut 7 bases from V and 10 bases from J, with 17 bases between. CDR3 length: 13 residues. Germline V gene sequence: CDR1 MDHEN, CDR2 SYDVKM.

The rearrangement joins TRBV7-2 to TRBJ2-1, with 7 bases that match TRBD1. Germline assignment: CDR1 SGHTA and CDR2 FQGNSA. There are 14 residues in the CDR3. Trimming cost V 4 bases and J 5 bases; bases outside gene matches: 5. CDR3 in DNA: TGTGCCAGCAGCTACCGGACAGGTGACAATGAGCAGTTCTTC. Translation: CASSYRTGDNEQFF.

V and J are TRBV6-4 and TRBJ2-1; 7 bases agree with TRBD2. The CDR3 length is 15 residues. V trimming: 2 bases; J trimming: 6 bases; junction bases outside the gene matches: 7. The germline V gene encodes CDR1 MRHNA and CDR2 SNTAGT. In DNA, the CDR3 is TGTGCCAGCAGTGACAAACTTTCGGGGGGCAATGAGCAGTTCTTC. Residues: CASSDKLSGGNEQFF.

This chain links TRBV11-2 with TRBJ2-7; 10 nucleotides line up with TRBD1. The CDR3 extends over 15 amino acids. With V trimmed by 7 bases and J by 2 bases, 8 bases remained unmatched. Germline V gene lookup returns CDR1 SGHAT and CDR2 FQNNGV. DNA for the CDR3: TGTGCCAGCACCCTAGCCGGGACAGGGGCCTACGAGCAGTACTTC. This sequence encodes CASTLAGTGAYEQYF.

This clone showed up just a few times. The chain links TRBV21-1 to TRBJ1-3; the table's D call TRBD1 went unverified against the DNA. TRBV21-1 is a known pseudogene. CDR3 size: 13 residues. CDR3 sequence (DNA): TGTGCCAACGCAGGTTACTCTGGAAACACCATATATTTT. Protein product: CANAGYSGNTIYF.

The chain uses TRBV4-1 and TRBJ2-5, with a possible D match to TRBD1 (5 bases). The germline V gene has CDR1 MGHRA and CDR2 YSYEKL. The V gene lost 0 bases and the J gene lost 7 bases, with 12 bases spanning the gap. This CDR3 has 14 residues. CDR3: CASSQDPGYGTQYF. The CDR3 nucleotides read TGCGCCAGCAGCCAAGATCCAGGGTACGGGACCCAGTACTTC.

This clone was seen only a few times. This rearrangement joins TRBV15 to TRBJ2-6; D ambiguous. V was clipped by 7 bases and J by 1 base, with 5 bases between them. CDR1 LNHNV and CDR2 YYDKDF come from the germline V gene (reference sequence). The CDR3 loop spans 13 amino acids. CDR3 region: CATTLSGANVLTF. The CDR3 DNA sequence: TGTGCCACCACCTTATCTGGGGCCAACGTCCTGACTTTC.